The T cell receptor (beta chain) under discussion was sequenced for a study of blood T cell repertoires in COVID-19. Study-wide background: COVID-19 samples collected from the United States, Italy and Spain covered acute and convalescent phases. In each case, the material was cDNA or gDNA derived from T cells, B-cell-depleted T cells, or PBMCs.

Germline values: CDR1 SNHLY, CDR2 FYNNEI. The CDR3 loop spans 10 amino acids. V was shortened by 8 bases and J by 3 bases, with 5 bases between the two germline ends. This clone came up a few times. The table came from immunoSEQ multiplex PCR; TCRdb's copy has only in-frame clones and leaves some out. Of roughly 73,000 clones in the sample, roughly 70% were seen once. The rearrangement joins TRBV2 to TRBJ2-7, with no clear D. The sequencing input was peripheral blood. This clonotype was obtained from a man between 65 and 85 years old with acute or convalescent COVID-19. The CDR3 region has the DNA TGTGCCAGCTCTTACTACGAGCAGTACTTC. It yields the protein CASSYYEQYF.